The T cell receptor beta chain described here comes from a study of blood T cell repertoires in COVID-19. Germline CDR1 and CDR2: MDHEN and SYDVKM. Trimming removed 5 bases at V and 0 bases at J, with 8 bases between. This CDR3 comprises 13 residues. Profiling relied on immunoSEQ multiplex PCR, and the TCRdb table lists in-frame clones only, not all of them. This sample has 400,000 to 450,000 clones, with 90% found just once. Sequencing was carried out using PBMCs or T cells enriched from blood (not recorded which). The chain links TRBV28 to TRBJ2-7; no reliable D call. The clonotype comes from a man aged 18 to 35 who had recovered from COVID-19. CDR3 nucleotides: TGTGCCAGCAGTCTGACAAGCTCCTACGAGCAGTACTTC. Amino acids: CASSLTSSYEQYF.